What follows are 5 T cell receptor beta chains derived from one specimen sequenced in a study of T cells in localized non-small cell lung cancer. Repertoires were generated with immunoSEQ multiplex PCR, while TCRdb's copy carries only in-frame clones and drops some. The sample lists around 79,000 clones, about 78% occurring once. The starting material was PBMCs, obtained before any cancer treatment. Receptors were obtained from a man aged 40-75 years with stage II squamous cell lung carcinoma.

This chain uses TRBV6-5 with TRBJ2-5, with 7 bases that match TRBD2. The V gene end was trimmed by 5 bases and the J gene end by 5 bases; junction bases not matched to a gene: 2. This CDR3 comprises 12 residues. Germline V gene data show CDR1 as MNHEY and CDR2 as SVGAGI. This chain's CDR3 is CASSAGGETQYF. Written as DNA, the CDR3 is TGTGCCAGCAGTGCCGGGGGGGAGACCCAGTACTTC.

The CDR3 region is CAWSSGNTEAFF. For the CDR3, the DNA is TGTGCCTGGAGTTCGGGAAACACTGAAGCTTTCTTT. The chain has TRBV30 and TRBJ1-1; D is unresolved. The CDR3 is 12 residues long. CDR1 and CDR2 (germline): GTSNPN, SVGIG (reference sequence). V was trimmed by 2 bases and J by 2 bases, leaving 6 bases between them.

This sequence joins TRBV28 and TRBJ1-5; TRBD1 is a possible D gene (6 bases). The CDR3 totals 16 residues. The germline V gene encodes CDR1 MDHEN and CDR2 SYDVKM. The V end lost 5 bases, the J end lost 5 bases, and 19 bases lay between the germline ends. The CDR3 DNA sequence: TGTGCCAGCAGTCCCGCGGACGGAAACAGGGATCAGCCCCAGCATTTT. It specifies CASSPADGNRDQPQHF.

This clone showed up just once. CDR3 sequence reads: CASSLTSGGQETQYF. In DNA, the CDR3 is TGTGCCAGCAGCTTGACTAGCGGGGGGCAAGAGACCCAGTACTTC. The chain is built from TRBV5-4 and TRBJ2-5; 12 positions match TRBD2. Germline trimming cut 1 base from V and 2 bases from J; bases unmatched to any gene: 0. The germline V gene encodes CDR1 SGHNT and CDR2 YYREEE (reference sequence). The CDR3 is 15 residues long.

This rearrangement joins TRBV19 to TRBJ2-7; 9 positions match TRBD1. J gave up 0 bases and V 7 bases, and 7 bases lay outside the gene matches. The CDR3 is 15 residues long. Per germline, CDR1 LNHDA and CDR2 SQIVND (reference sequence). The DNA for the CDR3 is TGTGCCAGTAAACTCGGACAGGGGAGCTCCTACGAGCAGTACTTC. Amino acid sequence: CASKLGQGSSYEQYF.